This T cell receptor (beta chain) emerged from a study of blood T cell repertoires in COVID-19 (dated by TCRdb to 2020 to 2021). About the investigation overall: Samples covering the acute and convalescent phases of COVID-19 were provided by collaborators in the United States, Italy and Spain. The prospective study material was composed of cDNA or gDNA derived from T cells, B-cell-depleted T cells, or PBMCs. The dataset comprised deeply sampled blood TCRbeta repertoires from subjects exposed to, actively infected with, or recovered from COVID-19. A freely available public database, intended as a resource for researchers studying the immune response to SARS-CoV-2, is where the repertoires were released. The samples were drawn from two sources: the first 160 participants of the ongoing ImmuneRACE study, and 1,000 to 1,500 subjects contributed by 6 global collaborators. The sample metadata nearly always contained a de-identified subject ID, COVID-19 status, age in years and sex. HLA class I and class II types, where available, came from metadata supplied by the sample provider rather than from assay-based typing. General conclusions and limits of the study: The amount of clinical and demographic metadata varied by source and participant and was provided uncurated.

TCRbeta CDR3 regions were amplified from genomic DNA by means of the immunoSEQ Assay, a bias-controlled multiplex PCR. Processing in the source paper ran as follows. Within the assay, amplification of reference gene primers was used to estimate how many nucleated cells each sample contained. To quantify the absolute abundance of each unique TCRbeta CDR3 rearrangement, sequence reads were collapsed and filtered. Productive Simpson clonality was computed per sample as the square root of Simpson's diversity index over productive rearrangements. TCRdb limited this immuneACCESS table to in-frame rearrangements with V and J called. A share of clones is missing; checked studies link under half to unresolved V genes, and the rest is unexplained. V and J calls plus clone size are reproduced from that table; the DNA served to infer D and trimming. For this sample the table gives approximately 110,000 clones, of which over 75% were detected only once. The top ten clonotypes cover around 4% of the sample.

Regarding this clone: Its antigen remains undetermined. No much larger clone exists at a distance of one base, and base qualities are not known.

Each collaborating institution followed its own protocols to collect whole blood in K2EDTA tubes. For TCRbeta analysis, collaborators shipped samples as frozen whole blood, isolated PBMCs, or DNA extracted from either of those sample types. This sequence originates from a man aged 45-60 years with acute or convalescent COVID-19. Sequencing was carried out using peripheral blood.

The DNA reads as follows: TGTGCCAGCAGATCGGGCGGGACCTCCTCCTACGAGCAGTACTTC. The encoded protein is CASRSGGTSSYEQYF. Here the chain combines TRBV6-5 and TRBJ2-7; TRBD2 is a weak D gene call, 6 bases matching. Spanning cysteine to phenylalanine, the CDR3 consists of 15 amino acids. Of the read, only the CDR3 DNA is kept; its 45 bases are in frame from base 1. The CDR1 and CDR2 encoded by the germline V gene are MNHEY and SVGAGI. V lost 6 bases and J lost 0 bases; the stretch between them is 15 bases long.